Detailed here is one T cell receptor beta chain. Its target is not known. The data were obtained in a study of identical twins. This CDR3 has 16 residues. With 7 bases clipped from V and 2 bases from J, the junction kept 12 bases outside the gene matches. CDR1 and CDR2 (germline): SNHLY, FYNNEI. General study findings and limits: The models gave estimates that fell short of the out-of-frame TCR alpha sharing seen in monozygotic twins. Twins' excess sharing was less marked for out-of-frame beta sequences. Where out-of-frame alpha sequences were twin-shared, they showed excess low generation probability. The conclusions drew on cross-sectional statistical analysis instead of tracking the same donors.

MiXCR, run by TCRdb on the 5' RACE reads, gives a single entry per CDR3 protein. The sample contains a few hundred thousand distinct CDR3 sequences, approximately 10% of which appear only once. The same data also contributed to another study, on yellow fever vaccine responses in identical twins.

The chain links TRBV2 to TRBJ2-3, with 7 bases identical to TRBD2. Sequenced sample: PBMCs. This TCR was sampled from a young woman in good health. The CDR3 DNA follows: TGTGCCAGCAAACCCATGGGACTAAAAGACACAGATACGCAGTATTTT. Amino acid sequence: CASKPMGLKDTDTQYF. The entire variable domain, with the rest obtained from reference TRBV2 and TRBJ2-3, is as follows: EPEVTQTPSHQVTQMGQEVILRCVPISNHLYFYWYRQILGQKVEFLVSFYNNEISEKSEIFDDQFSVERPDGSNFTLKIRSTKLEDSAMYFCASKPMGLKDTDTQYFGPGTRLTVL.